The TCR beta chain described here comes from a study of post-analysis software for immune sequencing data. Whole-study results and caveats: The study found significantly lower normalized Chao1 diversity in multiple sclerosis patients than in controls. The F measure placed samples prepared in the same batch into strongly shared clusters. The study found TRBV5-6, TRBV5-1 and TRBV20-1 among four to six TRBV segments more frequent in patients than controls.

The TCR beta cDNA libraries contained unique molecular identifiers. Roughly 500,000 cDNA molecules were obtained per 1 to 10 million input T cells. TCRdb recomputed calls from the PCR reads with MiXCR, one row per CDR3 protein. The sample holds about 760,000 distinct CDR3 sequences; roughly 27% are singletons and the top ten take around 0.55%. The CDR3 is 13 residues long. Germline values: CDR1 SEHNR, CDR2 FQNEAQ (reference sequence). Trimming pared 2 bases from V and 6 bases from J, leaving 8 bases between. This clonotype was counted between two and nine times. Antigen unknown. The sample comprised blood. This TCR derives from a girl aged 5 to 17 with multiple sclerosis. The chain links TRBV7-9 to TRBJ2-1; D is ambiguous. The CDR3, as DNA: TGTGCCAGCAGCTTATCCCTCCTCAATGAGCAGTTCTTC. Translated, it gives CASSLSLLNEQFF.